The 6 T cell receptor beta chains in this list originate from one sample, sequenced in a study of CD8 T cells in ankylosing spondylitis. TCRdb reanalysed the 5' RACE reads using MiXCR and keeps one entry per CDR3 protein. The sample gives about 240,000 distinct CDR3 sequences, 8.6% of which show up once; 6.8% is in the top ten. The specimen was blood, either unsorted or a sorted T cell fraction (not recorded which). Receptors originate from a male donor with ankylosing spondylitis or in good health (not recorded which).

The chain employs TRBV4-3 and TRBJ2-3; no clear D. V dropped 2 bases and J dropped 3 bases, with 12 bases sitting between them. The germline CDR1 and CDR2 sequences are LGHNA and YSLEER. The CDR3 spans 15 residues. The CDR3, as DNA: TGCGCCAGCAGCCAACCGATTCACCGGACAGATACGCAGTATTTT. Translating it yields CASSQPIHRTDTQYF.

This clonotype was seen at least ten times. The chain uses TRBV7-9 and TRBJ2-1; 10 nucleotides agree with TRBD2. The CDR3 covers 15 residues. Per the germline V gene, CDR1 is SEHNR and CDR2 is FQNEAQ (reference sequence). Trimming took 3 bases from V and 9 from J; bases not matched to a gene: 8. The CDR3 here is CASSFRTSGEGEQFF. As DNA, the CDR3 is TGTGCCAGCAGCTTCCGGACTAGCGGTGAGGGTGAGCAGTTCTTC. The entire variable domain, with the rest obtained from reference TRBV7-9 and TRBJ2-1, is as follows: DTGVSQNPRHKITKRGQNVTFRCDPISEHNRLYWYRQTLGQGPEFLTYFQNEAQLEKSRLLSDRFSAERPKGSFSTLEIQRTEQGDSAMYLCASSFRTSGEGEQFFGPGTRLTVL.

This clonotype was seen at least ten times. The chain uses TRBV29-1 and TRBJ2-1; TRBD2 aligns across 12 bases. Looked up from germline, CDR1 is SQVTM and CDR2 is ANQGSEA. The CDR3 extends over 19 amino acids. Trimming took 1 base from V and 7 from J; bases not matched to a gene: 17. CDR3 sequence (DNA): TGCAGCGTTGAAGTCAGGGGACGGGCTAGCGGGAGGGTAGGAAATGAGCAGTTCTTC. It yields the protein CSVEVRGRASGRVGNEQFF.

This clonotype was counted at least ten times. The V gene is TRBV20-1, the J gene TRBJ2-5; 8 bases match TRBD1. Unmatched junction bases numbered 3, after V lost 8 bases and J lost 4 bases. This CDR3 spans 11 amino acids. Germline V gives CDR1 DFQATT, CDR2 SNEGSKA (reference sequence). For the CDR3, the DNA is TGCAGTTGGACAGGGCGAGAGACCCAGTACTTC. Translation gives CSWTGRETQYF.

This clonotype has at least ten counts. The chain employs TRBV7-2 and TRBJ2-3; D call uncertain. The CDR3 has 12 amino acids. Trimming left V 4 bases short and J 4 bases short, with 6 bases between. The germline V gene has CDR1 SGHTA and CDR2 FQGNSA. DNA of the CDR3: TGTGCCAGCAGCTCCCCGGCAGATACGCAGTATTTT. Its protein product is CASSSPADTQYF.

This clonotype came up many times. This chain connects TRBV7-8 to TRBJ1-2; D unresolved. CDR3 length equals 14 residues. Trimming took off 5 bases at V and 3 bases at J, with 13 bases between the two ends. Germline-derived CDR1 and CDR2 are SGHVS and FQNEAQ. Written as DNA, the CDR3 is TGTGCCAGCAGCCCGGAGCTACGGGACTATGGCTACACCTTC. Translated, it gives CASSPELRDYGYTF.